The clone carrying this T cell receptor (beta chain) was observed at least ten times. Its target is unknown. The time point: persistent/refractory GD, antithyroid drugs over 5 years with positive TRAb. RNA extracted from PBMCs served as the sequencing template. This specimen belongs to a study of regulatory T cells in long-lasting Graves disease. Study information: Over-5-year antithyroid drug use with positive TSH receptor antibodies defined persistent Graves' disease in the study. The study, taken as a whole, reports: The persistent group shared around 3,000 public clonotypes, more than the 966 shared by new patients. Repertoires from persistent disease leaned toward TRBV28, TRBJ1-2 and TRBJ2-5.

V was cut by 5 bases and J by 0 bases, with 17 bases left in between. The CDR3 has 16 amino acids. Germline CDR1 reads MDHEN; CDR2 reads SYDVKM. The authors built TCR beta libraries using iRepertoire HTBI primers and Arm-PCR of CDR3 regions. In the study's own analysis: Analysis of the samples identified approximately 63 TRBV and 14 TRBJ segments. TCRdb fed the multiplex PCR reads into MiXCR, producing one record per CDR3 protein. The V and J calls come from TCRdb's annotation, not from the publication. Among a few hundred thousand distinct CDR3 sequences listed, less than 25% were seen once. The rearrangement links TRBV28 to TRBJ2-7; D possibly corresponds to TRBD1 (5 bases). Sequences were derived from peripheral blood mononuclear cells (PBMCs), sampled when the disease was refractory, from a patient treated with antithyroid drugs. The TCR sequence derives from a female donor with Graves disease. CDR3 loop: CASSPITGWDSYEQYF. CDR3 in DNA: TGTGCCAGCAGTCCGATCACAGGTTGGGACTCCTACGAGCAGTACTTC.